Reported below is one T cell receptor (beta chain). What it binds is unknown. Data came from immunoSEQ multiplex PCR; TCRdb stores just in-frame clones and leaves some out. The sample has approximately 90,000 clones, 70% to 90% seen once. The sample originates from a study of identifying expanded T cells in peripheral blood. The study, taken as a whole, reports: Technical replicates showed roughly 1.2 changed clones; around 2 weeks 15 to 20; four weeks 19. Two-week clone count variance significantly increased as total template count grew.

Collection occurred without any documented infections or immune events in donors. CDR3 length: 11 residues. Germline V gives CDR1 LNHDA, CDR2 SQIVND (reference sequence). Trimming stripped 7 bases from V and 5 bases from J, with 8 bases between. This clonotype was obtained from a person aged 18-69 years in good health. V gene TRBV19 combines with J gene TRBJ1-2; D is undetermined. Sequencing was performed on blood. CDR3 coding DNA: TGTGCCAGTAACGGAGAATATGGCTACACCTTC. It is translated as CASNGEYGYTF.